A single TCR beta chain is shown here with its context. The antigen remains unidentified. This sample stems from a study of OX40 agonist ivuxolimab in advanced cancers. On the study more broadly: Dose-escalation patients suffered from hepatocellular carcinoma, melanoma, renal cell or head and neck cancer. Overall study findings and caveats: The average count of expanded clones was higher among CD8+ T cells than among CD4+. Blood T cells, both CD4+ and CD8+, expanded clonally by week 6 at 0.1 to 3.0 mg/kg.

Here immunoSEQ multiplex PCR was the method, and the copy in TCRdb shows in-frame clones only, minus some. The table has 53,000 or so clones, about 78% seen once. The germline gives CDR1 LNHDA, CDR2 SQIVND (reference sequence). V lost 0 bases to trimming and J lost 4 bases, with 18 bases between them. The CDR3 spans 17 residues. The sample here was CD4+ or CD8+ T cells sorted from blood, taken in a trial of the OX40 agonist ivuxolimab. The V gene is TRBV19, the J gene TRBJ1-1; no clear D. The TCR comes from an adult with an advanced solid tumor such as melanoma, head and neck, liver or kidney cancer. CDR3 loop: CASSIESGWVSGTEAFF. CDR3 in DNA: TGTGCCAGTAGTATAGAGTCCGGTTGGGTTTCGGGCACTGAAGCTTTCTTT.